Below are 21 T cell receptor beta chains sequenced from a single sample in a study of shared clonotypes between healthy human individuals. Positively selected for CCR7, the CD45RO-negative cells used as naive CD8 cells excluded terminally differentiated effector memory CD45RA+ cells. Profiling relied on immunoSEQ multiplex PCR, and the TCRdb table lists in-frame clones only, not all of them. This table has about 700,000 clones, around 90% appearing once. Sequenced sample: naive CD8+ T cells sorted from blood. The origin of the receptors is a young man in good health.

As for this clone: This sample includes further DNA sequences coding for the same CDR3. The chain employs TRBV11-2 and TRBJ2-7, with 13 bases identical to TRBD2. Germline-derived CDR1 and CDR2 are SGHAT and FQNNGV. V lost 1 base and J lost 4; bases outside the gene matches: 1. This CDR3 is 15 amino acids long. The CDR3 region is CASSLGLAGGYEQYF. The CDR3 region has the DNA TGTGCCAGCAGCTTAGGACTAGCGGGAGGTTACGAGCAGTACTTC. Drawing the rest from reference TRBV11-2 and TRBJ2-7, the complete variable domain is EAGVAQSPRYKIIEKRQSVAFWCNPISGHATLYWYQQILGQGPKLLIQFQNNGVVDDSQLPKDRFSAERLKGVDSTLKIQPAKLEDSAVYLCASSLGLAGGYEQYFGPGTRLTVT.

Comments on this clone: Germline and junction disagree at one end, which may indicate a read error. The chain joins TRBV6-5 to TRBJ1-1, with D perhaps TRBD1 (6 bases). This CDR3 contains 15 residues. CDR1 is MNHEY, CDR2 SVGAGI, per germline. The DNA of the CDR3 is TGTGCCAGCATTTACAGTCTGGACAGAGGAACTGAAGCTTTCTTT. Amino acids: CASIYSLDRGTEAFF.

The CDR3 region is CSVEGTGEYNEQFF. The CDR3 nucleotides are TGCAGCGTCGAGGGGACAGGGGAATACAATGAGCAGTTCTTC. V is TRBV29-1 and J is TRBJ2-1; 10 bases agree with TRBD1. This CDR3 region has 14 residues. In germline, CDR1 is SQVTM, CDR2 ANQGSEA. Losses at the gene ends were 6 bases for V and 4 bases for J; bases not matched to a gene: 6.

The J gene is TRBJ2-1, the V gene TRBV7-9, with 10 positions matching TRBD2. The CDR3 consists of 19 residues. Germline CDR1 is SEHNR and CDR2 is FQNEAQ (reference sequence). Trimming cost V 1 base and J 2 bases; bases outside gene matches: 11. The CDR3 loop is CASSLDEPSGSFPYNEQFF. The CDR3 DNA follows: TGTGCCAGCAGCTTAGACGAGCCTAGCGGGAGTTTTCCCTACAATGAGCAGTTCTTC.

The chain uses TRBV2 and TRBJ2-7; 9 bases are shared with TRBD2. The ends lost 4 bases at V and 7 bases at J; junction bases unmatched: 11. This CDR3 is 15 amino acids long. Germline assignment: CDR1 SNHLY and CDR2 FYNNEI. CDR3 sequence: CASSGLAVSSGEQYF. The CDR3 DNA reads TGTGCCAGCAGTGGACTAGCGGTCTCCTCGGGGGAGCAGTACTTC.

This rearrangement joins TRBV5-6 to TRBJ2-1, with D possibly being TRBD1 (7 bases). The CDR3 is made up of 15 amino acids. The V gene lost 1 base and the J gene lost 7 bases, with 15 bases spanning the gap. Germline-derived CDR1 and CDR2 are SGHDT and YYEEEE. The DNA for the CDR3 is TGTGCCAGCAGCTTGCTGGAGGGGGCGGGGAATGAGCAGTTCTTC. Its translation: CASSLLEGAGNEQFF.

This sequence joins TRBV29-1 and TRBJ2-1, with 8 positions matching TRBD2. This CDR3 is 13 amino acids long. Looked up from germline, CDR1 is SQVTM and CDR2 is ANQGSEA. J was trimmed by 7 bases and V by 5 bases; bases with no gene match: 7. The CDR3 DNA sequence: TGCAGCGTTCTCCGGACTAGCTGGAATGAGCAGTTCTTC. Encoded protein: CSVLRTSWNEQFF.

This clone was observed once. The chain recombines TRBV7-2 with TRBJ2-1, with D unresolved. This CDR3 is 16 amino acids long. Trimming left V 5 bases short and J 3 bases short, with 17 bases between. Germline-derived CDR1 and CDR2 are SGHTA and FQGNSA. Written as DNA, the CDR3 is TGTGCCAGCAGCCCCGGTAACCGAAGCAACTACAATGAGCAGTTCTTC. Translated: CASSPGNRSNYNEQFF.

The chain carries TRBV29-1 and TRBJ2-7, with D perhaps TRBD1 (5 bases). CDR1 and CDR2 from the germline V gene are SQVTM and ANQGSEA. The CDR3 spans 14 residues. V lost 3 bases to trimming and J lost 1 base, with 13 bases between them. CDR3 sequence: CSVEVRGRSYEQYF. DNA for the CDR3: TGCAGCGTTGAGGTTAGGGGCCGGTCCTACGAGCAGTACTTC.

The rearrangement joins TRBV9 to TRBJ2-7, with a weak D call TRBD2 (6 bases). The germline V gene has CDR1 SGDLS and CDR2 YYNGEE. The CDR3 loop spans 16 amino acids. The V end was cut by 0 bases, the J end by 1 base, with 14 bases between. The CDR3 DNA sequence: TGTGCCAGCAGCGTAGGGAGTGGCGGGGCTTCCTACGAGCAGTACTTC. Residues: CASSVGSGGASYEQYF. The whole variable domain, filled in from reference TRBV9 and TRBJ2-7, reads DSGVTQTPKHLITATGQRVTLRCSPRSGDLSVYWYQQSLDQGLQFLIQYYNGEERAKGNILERFSAQQFPDLHSELNLSSLELGDSALYFCASSVGSGGASYEQYFGPGTRLTVT.

This chain joins TRBV5-8 and TRBJ1-2, with TRBD1 matching 7 bases. CDR1 SGHTS and CDR2 YDEGEE come from the germline V gene. The CDR3 is 14 residues long. The ends lost 2 bases at V and 6 bases at J; junction bases unmatched: 7. The DNA for the CDR3 is TGTGCCAGCAGCTTCTATTTCAGGGGGGATGGCTACACCTTC. Protein sequence: CASSFYFRGDGYTF.

The chain has TRBV7-6 and TRBJ2-5; D not resolved. V dropped 5 bases and J dropped 3 bases, with 10 bases sitting between them. There are 13 residues in the CDR3. Germline V lookup: CDR1 SGHVS, CDR2 FNYEAQ. The CDR3 is CASSPPNEETQYF. CDR3 DNA sequence: TGTGCCAGCAGCCCCCCCAACGAAGAGACCCAGTACTTC.

This chain links TRBV6-1 with TRBJ1-5; D ambiguous. Trimming pared 3 bases from V and 1 base from J, leaving 7 bases between. This CDR3 has 14 amino acids. Germline lookup yields CDR1 MNHNS and CDR2 SASEGT. This CDR3 is CASSEAQSNQPQHF. Here the CDR3 DNA reads TGTGCCAGCAGTGAGGCCCAGAGCAATCAGCCCCAGCATTTT.

CDR3 coding DNA: TGTGCCAGCTCATCCCGACAGGCGCTTAATGAAAAACTGTTTTTT. Translating it yields CASSSRQALNEKLFF. This sequence joins TRBV18 and TRBJ1-4; tentative D call: TRBD1 (6 bases). The CDR3 is 15 residues long. Germline-derived CDR1 and CDR2 are KGHSH and LQKENI. The V end lost 5 bases, the J end lost 4 bases, and 14 bases lay between the germline ends.

This chain connects TRBV9 to TRBJ2-3; 11 positions agree with TRBD1. CDR1 and CDR2 (germline): SGDLS, YYNGEE. The J segment lost 0 bases and the V segment lost 3 bases, leaving 6 bases of the junction unmatched. This CDR3 spans 17 amino acids. The CDR3 DNA is TGTGCCAGCAGCGGGCGGGACAGGGGGATAAGCACAGATACGCAGTATTTT. Residues: CASSGRDRGISTDTQYF.

The rearrangement joins TRBV19 to TRBJ2-7; no firm D call. V was clipped by 3 bases and J by 6 bases, with 12 bases between them. Germline CDR1 LNHDA, CDR2 SQIVND (reference sequence). The CDR3 sequence is 13 residues long. DNA of the CDR3: TGTGCCAGTAGTATCCGGCCTTCGGGCGAGCAGTACTTC. This translates into CASSIRPSGEQYF.

This clone was recorded a few times. The J gene is TRBJ2-7, the V gene TRBV5-6; 9 bases are a match to TRBD1. Germline CDR1 reads SGHDT; CDR2 reads YYEEEE. The CDR3 consists of 15 residues. The V gene end was trimmed by 4 bases and the J gene end by 6 bases; junction bases not matched to a gene: 11. CDR3 in DNA: TGTGCCAGCAGCCCCACCGGGACAGGGTGGTCCGAGCAGTACTTC. Amino acid sequence: CASSPTGTGWSEQYF.

The chain has TRBV13 and TRBJ2-5, with D tentatively TRBD2 (5 bases). This CDR3 is 13 amino acids long. Germline V gene data show CDR1 as PRHDT and CDR2 as FYEKMQ (reference sequence). Trimming removed 2 bases from V and 2 bases from J, with 6 bases in between. CDR3 DNA sequence: TGTGCCAGCAGCTTAAGCGGACAAGAGACCCAGTACTTC. It is translated as CASSLSGQETQYF.

About this clone itself: At one boundary the junction diverges from the germline segment, which might be a read error. The V gene is TRBV7-9, the J gene TRBJ2-1; D assignment may be TRBD1 or TRBD2 (6 bases each). The germline gives CDR1 SEHNR, CDR2 FQNEAQ (reference sequence). The CDR3 is made up of 14 amino acids. The CDR3 is CASRLGGDMNEQFF. CDR3 in DNA: TGTGCCAGCAGATTAGGAGGGGACATGAATGAGCAGTTCTTC.

In this sample, this clone turned up a few times. The CDR3 DNA reads TGTGCCAGCAGCGGCAATAGCAATCAGCCCCAGCATTTT. Amino acid sequence: CASSGNSNQPQHF. The chain employs TRBV9 and TRBJ1-5; no reliable D call. The V end lost 3 bases, the J end lost 0 bases, and 4 bases lay between the germline ends. Germline values: CDR1 SGDLS, CDR2 YYNGEE. The CDR3 spans 13 residues.

V and J are TRBV10-1 and TRBJ2-3; D is possibly TRBD1 (8 bases). V lost 0 bases, J lost 4 bases, and 20 bases lay in between. Germline CDR1 is WNHNN and CDR2 is SYGVQD (reference sequence). CDR3 length equals 18 residues. CDR3 protein: CASSESHEQGGDSDTQYF. DNA of the CDR3: TGCGCCAGCAGTGAGTCGCACGAACAGGGGGGGGACTCAGATACGCAGTATTTT.